This T cell receptor (beta chain) was found in a study of vaccination effects on CD4 cells after COVID-19. Following 10 days of culture, CD4+ T cells were isolated. Each culture had half its medium swapped for IL-2 medium on days 3 and 7. Clones were sequenced by immunoSEQ multiplex PCR, and TCRdb holds only the in-frame ones, with some missing. The repertoire holds 70,000 or so clones, with about 74% as singletons. This clone was detected only once. Its antigen is not identified. The source material was CD4+ T cells from PBMCs cultured without peptide, sampled before COVID-19 vaccination. This receptor was identified in a human donor who received a COVID-19 vaccine.

CDR3 in amino acids: CASSLQTGQQPQETQYF. DNA of the CDR3: TGTGCCAGCTCACTACAGACGGGACAGCAACCCCAAGAGACCCAGTACTTC. This chain links TRBV18 with TRBJ2-5, with 7 bases fitting TRBD1. The ends lost 4 bases at V and 1 base at J; junction bases unmatched: 12. This CDR3 is 17 amino acids long. CDR1 is KGHSH, CDR2 LQKENI, per germline.